This T cell receptor beta chain was observed in a study of blood T cell repertoires in COVID-19. As originally analysed: Amplification with reference gene primers provided the estimates of nucleated cell counts. This table comes from immunoSEQ multiplex PCR, and its TCRdb copy is limited to in-frame clones, with some not included. Clone size and the V and J calls come from that table; the DNA yielded D and trimming. The data hold 200,000 to 250,000 clones, with 75% to 90% observed a single time. This CDR3 is built from 17 residues. Germline CDR1 reads MNHEY; CDR2 reads SMNVEV (reference sequence). V shed 5 bases, J shed 4 bases, and the junction held 8 bases outside the gene matches.

This sequence joins TRBV27 and TRBJ2-2, with 12 bases identical to TRBD2. The sequence derives from a man between 60 and 75 years old who had recovered from COVID-19. Sequenced: peripheral blood. The CDR3 nucleotides read TGTGCCAGCAGTCGGCTAGCGGGAGGGCCCGCCACCGGGGAGCTGTTTTTT. This sequence encodes CASSRLAGGPATGELFF.